This TCR beta chain was sequenced during a study of T cells in narcolepsy. The data were produced by immunoSEQ multiplex PCR, yet TCRdb's version contains in-frame clones alone and is incomplete. Counted here are about 40,000 clones, approximately 88% occurring once; the ten biggest clones make up roughly 1.3%. The TCR was taken from a human donor with narcolepsy. Sequencing was carried out using CD45RA- memory CD4+ T cells from PBMCs.

CDR3: CASRRTGTEYGYTF. CDR3 DNA: TGTGCCAGCAGACGAACCGGGACAGAGTATGGCTACACCTTC. V is TRBV6-5 and J is TRBJ1-2; 7 nucleotides line up with TRBD1. V shed 6 bases, J shed 5 bases, and the junction held 9 bases outside the gene matches. The CDR3 loop spans 14 amino acids. Germline V gene data show CDR1 as MNHEY and CDR2 as SVGAGI.